This TCR beta chain was identified in a study of blood T cell repertoires in COVID-19. Study-wide context: Collection of acute and convalescent COVID-19 samples took place in the United States, Italy and Spain.

Sequencing used immunoSEQ multiplex PCR; TCRdb keeps in-frame clones, though not all of them. Of approximately 210,000 clones listed, 80% to 85% are singletons. J gave up 1 base and V 4 bases, and 3 bases lay outside the gene matches. Germline CDR1 reads SGDLS; CDR2 reads YYNGEE. This CDR3 region has 15 residues. The TCR comes from a human donor in a cohort sampled during active COVID-19. This chain connects TRBV9 to TRBJ2-5; 11 bases are shared with TRBD2. The sample taken for sequencing was peripheral blood. The chain's CDR3 is CASSRTSGGQETQYF. The CDR3 DNA reads TGTGCCAGCAGCCGAACTAGCGGGGGCCAAGAGACCCAGTACTTC. Looking up the rest from reference TRBV9 and TRBJ2-5 gives the full variable domain: DSGVTQTPKHLITATGQRVTLRCSPRSGDLSVYWYQQSLDQGLQFLIQYYNGEERAKGNILERFSAQQFPDLHSELNLSSLELGDSALYFCASSRTSGGQETQYFGPGTRLLVL.